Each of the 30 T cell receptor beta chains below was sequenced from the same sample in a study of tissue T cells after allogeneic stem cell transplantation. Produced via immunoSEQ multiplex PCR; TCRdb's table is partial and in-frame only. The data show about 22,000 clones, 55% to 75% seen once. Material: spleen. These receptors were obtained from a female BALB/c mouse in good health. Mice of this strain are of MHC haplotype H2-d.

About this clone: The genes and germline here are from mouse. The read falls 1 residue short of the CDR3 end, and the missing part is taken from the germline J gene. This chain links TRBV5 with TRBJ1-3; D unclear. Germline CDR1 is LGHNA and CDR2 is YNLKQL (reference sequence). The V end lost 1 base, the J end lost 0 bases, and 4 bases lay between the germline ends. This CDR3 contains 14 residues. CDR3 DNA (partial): TGTGCCAGCAGCCAAGTGATTTCTGGAAATACGCTCTAT. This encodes CASSQVISGNTLY. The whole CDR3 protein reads CASSQVISGNTLYF.

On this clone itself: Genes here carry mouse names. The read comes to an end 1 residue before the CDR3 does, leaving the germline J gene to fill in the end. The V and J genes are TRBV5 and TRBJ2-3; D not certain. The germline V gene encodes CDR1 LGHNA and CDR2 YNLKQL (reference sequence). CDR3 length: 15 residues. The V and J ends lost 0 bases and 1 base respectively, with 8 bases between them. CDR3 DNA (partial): TGTGCCAGCAGCCAAGATTGGTCCGGTGCAGAAACGCTGTAT. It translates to CASSQDWSGAETLY. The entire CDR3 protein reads CASSQDWSGAETLYF.

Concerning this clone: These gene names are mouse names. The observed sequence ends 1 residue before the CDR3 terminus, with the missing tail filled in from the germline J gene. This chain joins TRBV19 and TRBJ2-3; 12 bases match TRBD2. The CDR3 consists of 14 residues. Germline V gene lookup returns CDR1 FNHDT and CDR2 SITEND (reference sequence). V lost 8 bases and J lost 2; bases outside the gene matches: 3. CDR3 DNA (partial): TGTGCCAGTCGACTGGGGGGGCCTGCAGAAACGCTGTAT. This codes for CASRLGGPAETLY. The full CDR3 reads CASRLGGPAETLYF. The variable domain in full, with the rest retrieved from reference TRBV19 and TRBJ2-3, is GGIITQTPKFLIGQEGQKLTLKCQQNFNHDTMYWYRQDSGKGLRLIYYSITENDLQKGDLSEGYDASREKKSSFSLTVTSAQKNEMAVFLCASRLGGPAETLYFGSGTRLTVL.

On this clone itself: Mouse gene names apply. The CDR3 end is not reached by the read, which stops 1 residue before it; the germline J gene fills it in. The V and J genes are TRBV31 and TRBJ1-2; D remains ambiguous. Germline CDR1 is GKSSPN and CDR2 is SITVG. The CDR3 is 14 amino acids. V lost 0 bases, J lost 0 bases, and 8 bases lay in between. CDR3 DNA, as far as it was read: TGTGCCTGGAGTCTAGGGCAGGCAAACTCCGACTACACC. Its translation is CAWSLGQANSDYT. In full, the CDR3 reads CAWSLGQANSDYTF.

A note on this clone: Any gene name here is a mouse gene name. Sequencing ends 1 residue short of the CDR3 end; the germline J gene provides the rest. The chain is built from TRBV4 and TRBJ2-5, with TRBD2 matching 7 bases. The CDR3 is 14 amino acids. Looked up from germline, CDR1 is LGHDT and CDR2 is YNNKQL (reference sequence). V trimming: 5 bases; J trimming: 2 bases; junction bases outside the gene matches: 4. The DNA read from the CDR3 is TGTGCCAGCAGCCTTGGGGGGAGCCAAGACACCCAGTAC. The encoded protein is CASSLGGSQDTQY. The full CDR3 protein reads CASSLGGSQDTQYF. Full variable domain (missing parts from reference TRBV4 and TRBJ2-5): ETAVFQTPNYHVTQVGNEVSFNCKQTLGHDTMYWYKQDSKKLLKIMFSYNNKQLIVNETVPRRFSPQSSDKAHLNLRIKSVEPEDSAVYLCASSLGGSQDTQYFGPGTRLLVL.

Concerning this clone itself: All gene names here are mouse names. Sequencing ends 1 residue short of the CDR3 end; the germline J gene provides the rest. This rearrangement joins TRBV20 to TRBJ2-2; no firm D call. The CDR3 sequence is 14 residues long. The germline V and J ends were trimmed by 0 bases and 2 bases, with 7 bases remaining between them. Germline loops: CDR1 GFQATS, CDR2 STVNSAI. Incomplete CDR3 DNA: TGTGGTGCTAGGGATCGACATAACACCGGGCAGCTCTAC. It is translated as CGARDRHNTGQLY. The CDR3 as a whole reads CGARDRHNTGQLYF.

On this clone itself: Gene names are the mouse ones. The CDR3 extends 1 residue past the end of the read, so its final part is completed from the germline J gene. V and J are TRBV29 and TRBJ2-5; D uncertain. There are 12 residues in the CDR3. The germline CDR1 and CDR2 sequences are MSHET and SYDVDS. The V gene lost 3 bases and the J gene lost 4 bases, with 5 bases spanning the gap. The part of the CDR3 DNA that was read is TGTGCTAGCAGTTTCTCTAAAGACACCCAGTAC. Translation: CASSFSKDTQY. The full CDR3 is CASSFSKDTQYF.

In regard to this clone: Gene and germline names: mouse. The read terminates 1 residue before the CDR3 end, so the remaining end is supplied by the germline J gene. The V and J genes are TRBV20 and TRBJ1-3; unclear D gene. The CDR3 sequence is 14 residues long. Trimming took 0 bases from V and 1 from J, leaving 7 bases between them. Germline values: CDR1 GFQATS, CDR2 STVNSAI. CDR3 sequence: CGARDPQSGNTLYF. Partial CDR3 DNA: TGTGGTGCTAGGGATCCACAGTCTGGAAATACGCTCTAT.

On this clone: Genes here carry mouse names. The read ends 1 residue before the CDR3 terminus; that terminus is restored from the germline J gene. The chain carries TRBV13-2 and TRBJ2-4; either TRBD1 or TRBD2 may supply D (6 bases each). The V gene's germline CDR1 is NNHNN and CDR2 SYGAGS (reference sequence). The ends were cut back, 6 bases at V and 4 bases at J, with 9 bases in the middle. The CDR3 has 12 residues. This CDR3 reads CASVGAKNTLYF. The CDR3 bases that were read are TGTGCCAGCGTGGGGGCGAAAAACACCTTGTAC.

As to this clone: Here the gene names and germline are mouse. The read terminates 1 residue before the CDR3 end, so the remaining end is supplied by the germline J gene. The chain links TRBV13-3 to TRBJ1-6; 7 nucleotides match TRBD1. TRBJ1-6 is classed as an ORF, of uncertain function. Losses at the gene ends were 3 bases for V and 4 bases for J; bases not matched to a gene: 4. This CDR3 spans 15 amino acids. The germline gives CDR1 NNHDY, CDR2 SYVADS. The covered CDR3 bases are TGTGCCAGCAGTGCCGGGACAGAATATAATTCGCCCCTCTAC. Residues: CASSAGTEYNSPLY. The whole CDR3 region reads CASSAGTEYNSPLYF.

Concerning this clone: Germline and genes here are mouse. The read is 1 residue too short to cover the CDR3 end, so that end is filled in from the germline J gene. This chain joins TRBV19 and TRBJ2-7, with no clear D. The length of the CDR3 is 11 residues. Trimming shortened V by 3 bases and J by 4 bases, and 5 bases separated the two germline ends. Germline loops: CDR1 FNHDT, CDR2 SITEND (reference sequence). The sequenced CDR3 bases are TGTGCCAGCAGTAAGGGTTATGAACAGTAC. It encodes CASSKGYEQY. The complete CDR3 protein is CASSKGYEQYF.

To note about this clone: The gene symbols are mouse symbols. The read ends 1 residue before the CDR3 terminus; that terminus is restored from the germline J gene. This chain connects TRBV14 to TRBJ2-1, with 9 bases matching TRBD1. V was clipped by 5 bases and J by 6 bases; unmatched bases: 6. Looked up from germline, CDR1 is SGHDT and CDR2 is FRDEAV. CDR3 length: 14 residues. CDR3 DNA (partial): TGTGCCAGCAGCCGAGGGACAGGGATTGCTGAGCAGTTC. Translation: CASSRGTGIAEQF. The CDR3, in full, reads CASSRGTGIAEQFF.

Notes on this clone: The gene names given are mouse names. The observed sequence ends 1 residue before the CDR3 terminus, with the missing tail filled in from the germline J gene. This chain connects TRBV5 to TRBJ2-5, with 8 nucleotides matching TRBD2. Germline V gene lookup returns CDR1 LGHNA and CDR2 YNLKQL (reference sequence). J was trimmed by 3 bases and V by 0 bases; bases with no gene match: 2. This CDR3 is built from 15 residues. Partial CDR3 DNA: TGTGCCAGCAGCCAAGAATCTGGGGGGCAAGACACCCAGTAC. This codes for CASSQESGGQDTQY. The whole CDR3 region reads CASSQESGGQDTQYF.

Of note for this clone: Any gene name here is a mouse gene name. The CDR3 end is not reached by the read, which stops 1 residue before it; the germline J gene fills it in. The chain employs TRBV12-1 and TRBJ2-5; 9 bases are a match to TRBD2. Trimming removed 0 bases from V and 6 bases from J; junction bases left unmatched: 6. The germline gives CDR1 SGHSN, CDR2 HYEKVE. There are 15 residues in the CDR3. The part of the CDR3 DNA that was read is TGTGCCAGCTCTCTCGTCCTGGGGGGGGCGGACACCCAGTAC. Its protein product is CASSLVLGGADTQY. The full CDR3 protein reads CASSLVLGGADTQYF. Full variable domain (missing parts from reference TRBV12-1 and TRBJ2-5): DSGVVQSPRHIIKEKGGRSVLTCIPISGHSNVVWYQQTLGKELKFLIQHYEKVERDKGFLPSRFSVQQFDDYHSEMNMSALELEDSAMYFCASSLVLGGADTQYFGPGTRLLVL.

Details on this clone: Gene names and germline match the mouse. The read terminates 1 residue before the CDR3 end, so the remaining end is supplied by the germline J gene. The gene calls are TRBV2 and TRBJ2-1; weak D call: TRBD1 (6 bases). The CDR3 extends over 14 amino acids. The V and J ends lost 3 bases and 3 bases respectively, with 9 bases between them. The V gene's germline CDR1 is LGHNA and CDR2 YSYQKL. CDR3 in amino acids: CASSQHRAYAEQFF. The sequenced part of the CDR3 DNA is TGTGCCAGCAGCCAGCACAGGGCCTATGCTGAGCAGTTC.

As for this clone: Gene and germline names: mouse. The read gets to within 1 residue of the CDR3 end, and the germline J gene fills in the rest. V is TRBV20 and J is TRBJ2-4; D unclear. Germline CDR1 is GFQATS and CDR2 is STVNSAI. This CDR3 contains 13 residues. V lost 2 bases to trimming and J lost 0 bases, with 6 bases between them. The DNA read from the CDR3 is TGTGGTGCTAGGACAAAAAGTCAAAACACCTTGTAC. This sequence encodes CGARTKSQNTLY. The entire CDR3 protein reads CGARTKSQNTLYF. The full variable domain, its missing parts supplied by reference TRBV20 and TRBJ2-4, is GALVYQYPRRTICKSGTSMRMECQAVGFQATSVAWYRQSPQKTFELIALSTVNSAIKYEQNFTQEKFPISHPNLSFSSMTVLNAYLEDRGLYLCGARTKSQNTLYFGAGTRLSVL.

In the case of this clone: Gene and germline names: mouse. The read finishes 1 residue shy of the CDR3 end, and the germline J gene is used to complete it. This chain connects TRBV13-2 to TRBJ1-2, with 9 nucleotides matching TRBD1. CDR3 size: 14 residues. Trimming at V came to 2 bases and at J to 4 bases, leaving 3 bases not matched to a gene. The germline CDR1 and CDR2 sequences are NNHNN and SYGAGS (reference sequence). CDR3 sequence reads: CASGDRTGVSDYTF. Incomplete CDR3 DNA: TGTGCCAGCGGTGACAGGACAGGGGTCTCCGACTACACC.

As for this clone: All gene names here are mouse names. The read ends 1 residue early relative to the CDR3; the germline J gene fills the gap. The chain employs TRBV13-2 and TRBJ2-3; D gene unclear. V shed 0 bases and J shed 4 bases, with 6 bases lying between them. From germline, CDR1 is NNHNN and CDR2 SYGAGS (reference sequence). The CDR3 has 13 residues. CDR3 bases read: TGTGCCAGCGGTGATGCGACACCAGAAACGCTGTAT. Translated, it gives CASGDATPETLY. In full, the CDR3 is CASGDATPETLYF.

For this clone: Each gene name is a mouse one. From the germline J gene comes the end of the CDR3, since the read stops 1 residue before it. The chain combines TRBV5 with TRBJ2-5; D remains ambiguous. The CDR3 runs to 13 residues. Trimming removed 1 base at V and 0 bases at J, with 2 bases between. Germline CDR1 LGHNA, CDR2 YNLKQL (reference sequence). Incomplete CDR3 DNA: TGTGCCAGCAGCCAAGGGAACCAAGACACCCAGTAC. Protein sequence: CASSQGNQDTQY. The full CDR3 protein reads CASSQGNQDTQYF.

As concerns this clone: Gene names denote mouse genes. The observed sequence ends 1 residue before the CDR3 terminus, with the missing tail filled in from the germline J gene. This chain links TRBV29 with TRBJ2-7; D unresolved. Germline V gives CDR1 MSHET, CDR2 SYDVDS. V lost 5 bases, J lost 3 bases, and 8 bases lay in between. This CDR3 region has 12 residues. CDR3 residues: CASSPDIYEQYF. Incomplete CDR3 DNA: TGTGCTAGCAGTCCAGACATCTATGAACAGTAC.

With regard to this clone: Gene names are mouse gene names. The CDR3 bases that were read are TGCACCTGCAGTGCTCCCCAGGGGGCAAACACAGAAGTCTTC. The encoded protein is CTCSAPQGANTEVF. The whole CDR3 is CTCSAPQGANTEVFF. This chain connects TRBV1 to TRBJ1-1; TRBD1 agrees at 7 bases. Read coverage stops 1 residue before the CDR3 terminus; the germline J gene supplies the remainder. Trimming took 3 bases from V and 0 from J; bases not matched to a gene: 4. Germline V gene lookup returns CDR1 NSQYPW and CDR2 LRSPGD (reference sequence). CDR3 length: 15 amino acids.

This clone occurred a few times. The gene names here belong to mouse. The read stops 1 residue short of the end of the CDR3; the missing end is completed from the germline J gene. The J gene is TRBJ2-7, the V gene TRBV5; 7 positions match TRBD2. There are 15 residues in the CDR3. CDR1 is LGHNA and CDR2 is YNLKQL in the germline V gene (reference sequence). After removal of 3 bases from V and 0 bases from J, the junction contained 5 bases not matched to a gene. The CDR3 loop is CASSQTGLSSYEQYF. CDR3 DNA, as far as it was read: TGTGCCAGCAGCCAGACTGGGCTAAGCTCCTATGAACAGTAC.

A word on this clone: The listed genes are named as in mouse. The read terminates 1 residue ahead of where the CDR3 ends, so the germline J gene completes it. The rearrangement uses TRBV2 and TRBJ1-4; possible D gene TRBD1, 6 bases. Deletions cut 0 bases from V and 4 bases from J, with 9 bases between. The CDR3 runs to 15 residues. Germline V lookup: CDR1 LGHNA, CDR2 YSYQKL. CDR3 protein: CASSQDGTINERLFF. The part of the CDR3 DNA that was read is TGTGCCAGCAGCCAAGATGGGACAATCAACGAAAGATTATTT.

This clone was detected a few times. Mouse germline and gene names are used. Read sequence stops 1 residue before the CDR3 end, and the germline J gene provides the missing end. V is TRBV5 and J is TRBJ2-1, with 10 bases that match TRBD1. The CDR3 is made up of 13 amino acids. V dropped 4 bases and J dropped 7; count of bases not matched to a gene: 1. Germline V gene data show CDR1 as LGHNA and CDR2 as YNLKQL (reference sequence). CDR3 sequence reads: CASSPGQGAEQFF. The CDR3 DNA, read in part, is TGTGCCAGCAGCCCGGGACAGGGGGCTGAGCAGTTC.

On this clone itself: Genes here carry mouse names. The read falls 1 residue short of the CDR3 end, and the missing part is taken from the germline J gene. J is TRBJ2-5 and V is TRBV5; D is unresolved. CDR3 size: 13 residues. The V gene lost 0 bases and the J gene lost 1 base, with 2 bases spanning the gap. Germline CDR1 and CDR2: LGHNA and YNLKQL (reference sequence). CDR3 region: CASSQDHQDTQYF. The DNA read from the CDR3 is TGTGCCAGCAGCCAAGATCACCAAGACACCCAGTAC.

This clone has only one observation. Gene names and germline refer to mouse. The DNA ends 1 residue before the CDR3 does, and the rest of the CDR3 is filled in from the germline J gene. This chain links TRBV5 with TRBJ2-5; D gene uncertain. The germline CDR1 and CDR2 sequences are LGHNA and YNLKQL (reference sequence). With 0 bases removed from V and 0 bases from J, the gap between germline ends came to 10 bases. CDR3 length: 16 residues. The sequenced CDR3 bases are TGTGCCAGCAGCCAAGAAGTCCGGGTTAACCAAGACACCCAGTAC. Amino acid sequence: CASSQEVRVNQDTQY. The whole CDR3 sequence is CASSQEVRVNQDTQYF.

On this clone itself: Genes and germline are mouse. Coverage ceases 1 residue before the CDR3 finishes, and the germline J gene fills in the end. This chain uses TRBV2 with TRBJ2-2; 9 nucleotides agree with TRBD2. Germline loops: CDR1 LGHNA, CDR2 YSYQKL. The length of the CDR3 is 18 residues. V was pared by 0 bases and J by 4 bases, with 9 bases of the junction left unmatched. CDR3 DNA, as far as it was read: TGTGCCAGCAGCCAAGATGGTGGGGGGGCGCGAGGCACCGGGCAGCTCTAC. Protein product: CASSQDGGGARGTGQLY. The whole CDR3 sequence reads CASSQDGGGARGTGQLYF.

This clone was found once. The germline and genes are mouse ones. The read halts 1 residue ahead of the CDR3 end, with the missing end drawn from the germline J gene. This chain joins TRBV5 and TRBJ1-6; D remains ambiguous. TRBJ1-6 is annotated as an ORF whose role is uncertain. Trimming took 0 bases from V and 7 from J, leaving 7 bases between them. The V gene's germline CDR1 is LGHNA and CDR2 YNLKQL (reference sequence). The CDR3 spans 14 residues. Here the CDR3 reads CASSQDNKNSPLYF. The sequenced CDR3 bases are TGTGCCAGCAGCCAAGATAACAAAAATTCGCCCCTCTAC.

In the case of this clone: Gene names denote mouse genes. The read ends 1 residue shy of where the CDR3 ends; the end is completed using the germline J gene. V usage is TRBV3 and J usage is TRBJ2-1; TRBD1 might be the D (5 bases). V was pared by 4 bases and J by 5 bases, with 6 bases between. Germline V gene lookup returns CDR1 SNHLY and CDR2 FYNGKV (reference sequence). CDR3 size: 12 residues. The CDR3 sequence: CASSSTDAEQFF. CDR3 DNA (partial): TGTGCCAGCAGCTCGACAGATGCTGAGCAGTTC.

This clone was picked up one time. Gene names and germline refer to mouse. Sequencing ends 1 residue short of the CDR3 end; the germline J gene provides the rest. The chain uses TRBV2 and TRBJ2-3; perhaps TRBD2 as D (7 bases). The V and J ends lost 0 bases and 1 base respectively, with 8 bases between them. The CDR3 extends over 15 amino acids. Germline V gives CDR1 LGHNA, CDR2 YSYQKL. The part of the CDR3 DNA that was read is TGTGCCAGCAGCCAAGAAGGGGGGGGTGCAGAAACGCTGTAT. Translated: CASSQEGGGAETLY. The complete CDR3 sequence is CASSQEGGGAETLYF.